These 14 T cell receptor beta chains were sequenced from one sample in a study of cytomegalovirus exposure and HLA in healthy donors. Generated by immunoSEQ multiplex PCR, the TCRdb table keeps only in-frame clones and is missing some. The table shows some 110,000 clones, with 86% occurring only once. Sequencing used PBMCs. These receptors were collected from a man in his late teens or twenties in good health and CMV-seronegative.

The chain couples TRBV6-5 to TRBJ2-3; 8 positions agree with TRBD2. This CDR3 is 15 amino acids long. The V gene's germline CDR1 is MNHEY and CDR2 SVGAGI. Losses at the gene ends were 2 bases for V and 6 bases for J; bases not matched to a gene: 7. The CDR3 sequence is CASSYGRGDKDTQYF. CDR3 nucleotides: TGTGCCAGCAGTTACGGGCGGGGGGATAAGGATACGCAGTATTTT.

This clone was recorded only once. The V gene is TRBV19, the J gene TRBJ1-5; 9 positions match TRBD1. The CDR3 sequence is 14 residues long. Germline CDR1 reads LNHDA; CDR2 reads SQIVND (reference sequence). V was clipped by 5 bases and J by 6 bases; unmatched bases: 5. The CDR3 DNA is TGTGCCAGTAGTGTGGGACAGGGAACTCAGCCCCAGCATTTT. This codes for CASSVGQGTQPQHF.

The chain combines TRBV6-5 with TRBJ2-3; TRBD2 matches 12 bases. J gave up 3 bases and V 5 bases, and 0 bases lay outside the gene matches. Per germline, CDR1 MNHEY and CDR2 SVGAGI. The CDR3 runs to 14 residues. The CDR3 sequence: CASSGTSGTDTQYF. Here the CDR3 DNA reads TGTGCCAGCAGTGGGACTAGCGGGACAGATACGCAGTATTTT.

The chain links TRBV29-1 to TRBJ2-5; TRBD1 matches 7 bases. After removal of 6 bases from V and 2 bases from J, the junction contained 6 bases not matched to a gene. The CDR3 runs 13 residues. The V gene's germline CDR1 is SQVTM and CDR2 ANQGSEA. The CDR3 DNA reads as TGCAGCGTACAGGGGCCGCAACAAGAGACCCAGTACTTC. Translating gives CSVQGPQQETQYF.

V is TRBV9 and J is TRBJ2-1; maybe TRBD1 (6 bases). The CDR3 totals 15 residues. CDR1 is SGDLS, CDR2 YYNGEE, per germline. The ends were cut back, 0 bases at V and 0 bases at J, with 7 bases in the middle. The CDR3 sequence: CASSVGGGSYNEQFF. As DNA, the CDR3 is TGTGCCAGCAGCGTAGGAGGGGGCTCCTACAATGAGCAGTTCTTC.

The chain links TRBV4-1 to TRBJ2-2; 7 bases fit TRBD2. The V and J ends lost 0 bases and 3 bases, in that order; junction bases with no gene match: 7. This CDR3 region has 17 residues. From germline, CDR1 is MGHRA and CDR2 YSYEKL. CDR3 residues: CASSQDFGGTYTGELFF. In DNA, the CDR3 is TGCGCCAGCAGCCAAGATTTCGGGGGGACCTACACCGGGGAGCTGTTTTTT.

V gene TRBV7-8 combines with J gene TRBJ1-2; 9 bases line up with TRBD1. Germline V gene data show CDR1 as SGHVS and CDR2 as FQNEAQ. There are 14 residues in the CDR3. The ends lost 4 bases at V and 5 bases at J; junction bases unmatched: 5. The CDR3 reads CASSSRTGVYGYTF. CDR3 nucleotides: TGTGCCAGCAGCTCTCGGACAGGGGTATATGGCTACACCTTC.

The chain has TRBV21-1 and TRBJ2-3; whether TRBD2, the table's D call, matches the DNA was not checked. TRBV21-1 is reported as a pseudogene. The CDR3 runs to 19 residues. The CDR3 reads CARDSTPKKLAGSTDTQYF. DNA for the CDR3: TGTGCCAGAGATTCCACCCCGAAGAAACTAGCGGGGAGCACAGATACGCAGTATTTT.

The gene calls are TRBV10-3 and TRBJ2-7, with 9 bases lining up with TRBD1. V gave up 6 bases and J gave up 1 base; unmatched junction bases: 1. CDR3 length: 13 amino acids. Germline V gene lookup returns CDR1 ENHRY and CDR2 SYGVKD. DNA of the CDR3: TGTGCCATCAGGGACAGGGGTTCCTACGAGCAGTACTTC. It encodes CAIRDRGSYEQYF.

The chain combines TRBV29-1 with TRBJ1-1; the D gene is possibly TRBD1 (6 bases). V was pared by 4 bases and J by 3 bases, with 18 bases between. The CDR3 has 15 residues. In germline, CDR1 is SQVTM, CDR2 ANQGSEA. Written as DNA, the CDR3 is TGCAGCGTTGTTGGCTACAGGGAAAGATACACTGAAGCTTTCTTT. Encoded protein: CSVVGYRERYTEAFF.

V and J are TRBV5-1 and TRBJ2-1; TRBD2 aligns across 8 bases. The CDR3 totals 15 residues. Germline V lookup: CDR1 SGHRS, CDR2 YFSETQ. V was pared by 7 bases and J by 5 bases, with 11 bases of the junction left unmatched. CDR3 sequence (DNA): TGCGCCAGCGGGTTAGGGACTAGTTCCGACAATGAGCAGTTCTTC. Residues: CASGLGTSSDNEQFF.

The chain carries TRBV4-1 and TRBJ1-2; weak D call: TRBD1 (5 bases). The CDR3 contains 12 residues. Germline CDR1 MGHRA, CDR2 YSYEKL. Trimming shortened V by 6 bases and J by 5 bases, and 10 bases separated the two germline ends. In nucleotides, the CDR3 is TGCGCCAGCAGTAGTCGACAGTATGGCTACACCTTC. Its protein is CASSSRQYGYTF.

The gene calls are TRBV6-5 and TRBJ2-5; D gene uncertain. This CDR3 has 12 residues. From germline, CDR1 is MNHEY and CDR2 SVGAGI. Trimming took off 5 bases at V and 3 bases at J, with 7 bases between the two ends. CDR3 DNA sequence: TGTGCCAGCAGTCCGAGAGAAGAGACCCAGTACTTC. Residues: CASSPREETQYF.

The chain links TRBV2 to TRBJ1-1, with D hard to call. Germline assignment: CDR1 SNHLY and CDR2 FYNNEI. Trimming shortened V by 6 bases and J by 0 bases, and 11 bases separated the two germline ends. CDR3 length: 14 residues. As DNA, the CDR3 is TGTGCCAGCAGCGCCACAGTCATGAACACTGAAGCTTTCTTT. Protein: CASSATVMNTEAFF.